Below are 28 T cell receptor beta chains sequenced from a single sample in a study of T-cell memory formation after mild COVID-19. TCRdb re-analysed the 5' RACE reads in MiXCR, keeping a single row per CDR3 protein. This sample carries around 340,000 distinct CDR3 sequences, around 21% of them seen once, and the ten largest clones take approximately 12%. Sequencing was carried out using PBMCs or a T cell subset sorted from them (not recorded which). Receptors originate from an adult woman who had mild COVID-19 (a few samples of this study predate the infection). Cell type and time point are not known.

The table lists this clonotype with a few counts. The rearrangement uses TRBV24-1 and TRBJ2-5, with 8 nucleotides matching TRBD1. The V and J ends lost 9 bases and 1 base, in that order; junction bases with no gene match: 9. The germline V gene encodes CDR1 KGHDR and CDR2 SFDVKD. This CDR3 comprises 15 residues. CDR3 in amino acids: CATAKQGGSQETQYF. CDR3 coding DNA: TGTGCCACCGCAAAACAGGGGGGATCCCAAGAGACCCAGTACTTC.

This clonotype was seen a handful of times. The chain joins TRBV12-3 or TRBV12-4 to TRBJ1-1; perhaps TRBD1 as D (5 bases). The germline V and J ends were trimmed by 5 bases and 1 base, with 11 bases remaining between them. The CDR3 is 14 residues long. CDR3 DNA: TGTGCCAGCAGTGTTGACAGTAGGAACACTGAAGCTTTCTTT. Amino acids: CASSVDSRNTEAFF.

There are many counts of this clonotype. The CDR3 spells CASSLGPGTGFQETQYF. CDR3 bases: TGTGCCAGCAGCTTGGGGCCCGGGACAGGGTTTCAAGAGACCCAGTACTTC. The chain carries TRBV5-5 and TRBJ2-5, with 9 bases matching TRBD1. The V segment lost 0 bases and the J segment 2 bases; nucleotides outside the gene matches: 8. Germline CDR1 and CDR2: SGHKS and YYEKEE (reference sequence). CDR3 size: 17 residues.

This clonotype was counted ten times or more. This sequence joins TRBV9 and TRBJ1-6; 10 bases agree with TRBD1. Looked up from germline, CDR1 is SGDLS and CDR2 is YYNGEE. The CDR3 extends over 16 amino acids. J was trimmed by 5 bases and V by 4 bases; bases with no gene match: 6. Written as DNA, the CDR3 is TGTGCCAGCAGCCCGAGGACAGGGGGAAATAATTCACCCCTCCACTTT. Its translation is CASSPRTGGNNSPLHF. Complete variable domain (other parts from reference TRBV9 and TRBJ1-6): DSGVTQTPKHLITATGQRVTLRCSPRSGDLSVYWYQQSLDQGLQFLIQYYNGEERAKGNILERFSAQQFPDLHSELNLSSLELGDSALYFCASSPRTGGNNSPLHFGNGTRLTVT.

This chain connects TRBV29-1 to TRBJ1-3; D may be TRBD1 (6 bases). CDR1 SQVTM and CDR2 ANQGSEA come from the germline V gene. Deletions cut 7 bases from V and 0 bases from J, with 13 bases between. This CDR3 contains 14 residues. The CDR3, as DNA: TGCAGCGCAGGGGACGGCCACTCTGGAAACACCATATATTTT. Protein product: CSAGDGHSGNTIYF. The variable domain in full, completed from reference TRBV29-1 and TRBJ1-3, reads SAVISQKPSRDICQRGTSLTIQCQVDSQVTMMFWYRQQPGQSLTLIATANQGSEATYESGFVIDKFPISRPNLTFSTLTVSNMSPEDSSIYLCSAGDGHSGNTIYFGEGSWLTVV.

There are a few counts of this clonotype. The chain carries TRBV5-5 and TRBJ2-7; no clear D. V gave up 0 bases and J gave up 4 bases, with 5 bases separating them. The CDR3 is 12 residues long. Germline loops: CDR1 SGHKS, CDR2 YYEKEE (reference sequence). In nucleotides, the CDR3 is TGTGCCAGCAGCTTGGAGACATACGAGCAGTACTTC. Protein sequence: CASSLETYEQYF.

The V and J genes are TRBV12-3 or TRBV12-4 and TRBJ2-1, with 12 bases lining up with TRBD2. This CDR3 spans 17 amino acids. The junction had 7 bases not matched to a gene; V was cut back by 3 bases and J by 4 bases. The CDR3 loop is CASSFVPGTSGYNEQFF. CDR3 nucleotide sequence: TGTGCCAGCAGTTTCGTTCCCGGGACTAGCGGGTACAATGAGCAGTTCTTC.

This chain connects TRBV7-9 to TRBJ2-3; D unclear. Trimming stripped 9 bases from V and 6 bases from J, with 10 bases between. Germline loops: CDR1 SEHNR, CDR2 FQNEAQ (reference sequence). This CDR3 spans 11 amino acids. CDR3 DNA: TGTGCCAGGGCTTACGACGATACGCAGTATTTT. It specifies CARAYDDTQYF.

V is TRBV20-1 and J is TRBJ2-6; D not certain. The CDR3 runs 16 residues. Germline assignment: CDR1 DFQATT and CDR2 SNEGSKA (reference sequence). V was pared by 3 bases and J by 0 bases, with 12 bases between. The CDR3 nucleotides read TGCAGTGCTAGGCCCCCCAGGAACTCTGGGGCCAACGTCCTGACTTTC. Its translation: CSARPPRNSGANVLTF.

This clonotype was recorded many times. The chain couples TRBV5-1 to TRBJ2-3, with D maybe TRBD1 (5 bases). This CDR3 is built from 14 residues. Germline lookup yields CDR1 SGHRS and CDR2 YFSETQ. Trimming took 0 bases from V and 6 from J, leaving 11 bases between them. CDR3 in DNA: TGCGCCAGCAGCTTGGAACAGGCTCGGGATACGCAGTATTTT. Translated: CASSLEQARDTQYF.

In its sample, this clonotype was seen a few times. The V call is TRBV5-1, the J call TRBJ1-4, with no clear D. Trimming took 4 bases from V and 4 from J, leaving 14 bases between them. The CDR3 spans 15 residues. Germline V gives CDR1 SGHRS, CDR2 YFSETQ. In DNA form, the CDR3 reads TGCGCCAGCAGCCTGGACGCGGGAGGTAATGAAAAACTGTTTTTT. It encodes CASSLDAGGNEKLFF.

CDR3 region: CASSVEGQGSSYEQYF. The CDR3 bases are TGTGCCAGCAGCGTAGAGGGGCAGGGGAGCTCCTACGAGCAGTACTTC. The chain employs TRBV9 and TRBJ2-7, with D tentatively TRBD1 (6 bases). The length of the CDR3 is 16 residues. V was clipped by 0 bases and J by 0 bases, with 13 bases between them. CDR1 and CDR2 (germline): SGDLS, YYNGEE.

In its sample, this clonotype was seen a few times. CDR3 sequence: CSGQGNTGELFF. CDR3 bases: TGCAGCGGACAGGGAAACACCGGGGAGCTGTTTTTT. The rearrangement joins TRBV29-1 to TRBJ2-2; TRBD1 matches 7 bases. The V gene end was trimmed by 7 bases and the J gene end by 2 bases; junction bases not matched to a gene: 1. The germline V gene has CDR1 SQVTM and CDR2 ANQGSEA. The CDR3 runs 12 residues.

This chain connects TRBV4-2 to TRBJ2-2; D call uncertain. Germline-derived CDR1 and CDR2 are LGHNA and YNFKEQ. The CDR3 has 14 amino acids. V was pared by 0 bases and J by 1 base, with 3 bases between. The CDR3 loop reads CASSQELNTGELFF. The DNA for the CDR3 is TGTGCCAGCAGCCAAGAGTTGAACACCGGGGAGCTGTTTTTT.

In this sample, this clonotype turned up a few times. The V gene is TRBV30, the J gene TRBJ1-1, with 7 positions matching TRBD1. This CDR3 comprises 13 residues. The V gene's germline CDR1 is GTSNPN and CDR2 SVGIG (reference sequence). With V trimmed by 3 bases and J by 7 bases, 8 bases remained unmatched. DNA of the CDR3: TGTGCCTGGAGCCCTGGGACAGCTGTTGAAGCTTTCTTT. It yields the protein CAWSPGTAVEAFF. The full variable domain, its missing parts supplied by reference TRBV30 and TRBJ1-1, is SQTIHQWPATLVQPVGSPLSLECTVEGTSNPNLYWYRQAAGRGLQLLFYSVGIGQISSEVPQNLSASRPQDRQFILSSKKLLLSDSGFYLCAWSPGTAVEAFFGQGTRLTVV.

The table lists this clonotype with a few counts. The chain uses TRBV5-6 and TRBJ2-1, with D hard to call. Trimming shortened V by 1 base and J by 0 bases, and 14 bases separated the two germline ends. From germline, CDR1 is SGHDT and CDR2 YYEEEE. This CDR3 is 17 amino acids long. The CDR3 sequence: CASSLWIMAYSYNEQFF. The DNA of the CDR3 is TGTGCCAGCAGCTTGTGGATAATGGCTTACTCCTACAATGAGCAGTTCTTC.

This clonotype was counted between two and nine times. This sequence joins TRBV6-5 and TRBJ2-7, with D maybe TRBD1 (6 bases). This CDR3 contains 13 residues. With 8 bases removed from V and 2 bases from J, the gap between germline ends came to 13 bases. Germline V CDR1 and CDR2: MNHEY, SVGAGI. In DNA form, the CDR3 reads TGTGCCAGCGGAAGGACAGACCCCTACGAGCAGTACTTC. Its translation is CASGRTDPYEQYF.

J is TRBJ2-5 and V is TRBV5-1; TRBD1 might be the D (6 bases). The CDR3 spans 14 residues. CDR1 and CDR2 from the germline V gene are SGHRS and YFSETQ. V lost 6 bases and J lost 1, with 13 bases in between. CDR3 DNA sequence: TGCGCCAGCACCCATGGACAGCTCCAAGAGACCCAGTACTTC. Amino acids: CASTHGQLQETQYF.

This clonotype was detected a few times. This rearrangement joins TRBV30 to TRBJ2-2; D remains ambiguous. This CDR3 region has 14 residues. The V gene's germline CDR1 is GTSNPN and CDR2 SVGIG (reference sequence). V was trimmed by 0 bases and J by 7 bases, leaving 12 bases between them. In DNA form, the CDR3 reads TGTGCCTGGAGTGTATCCGGTCGGATCGGGGAGCTGTTTTTT. Encoded protein: CAWSVSGRIGELFF.

This clonotype was seen more than once but under ten times. The chain links TRBV6-5 to TRBJ1-1; 7 bases fit TRBD1. The V segment lost 3 bases and the J segment 3 bases; nucleotides outside the gene matches: 7. CDR1 MNHEY and CDR2 SVGAGI come from the germline V gene. The CDR3 length is 15 residues. The chain's CDR3 is CASSYDRVRDTEAFF. Here the CDR3 DNA reads TGTGCCAGCAGTTATGACAGGGTGAGGGACACTGAAGCTTTCTTT.

The table lists this clonotype with a few counts. This rearrangement joins TRBV3-1 to TRBJ1-5, with D hard to call. Trimming removed 0 bases at V and 4 bases at J, with 13 bases between. This CDR3 contains 16 residues. CDR1 is LGHDT, CDR2 YNNKEL, per germline (reference sequence). The CDR3 DNA sequence: TGTGCCAGCAGCCAAGATCGGGGAGTAGGAAATCAGCCCCAGCATTTT. Translated, it gives CASSQDRGVGNQPQHF.

This clonotype has a handful of counts. The genes are TRBV18 and TRBJ1-1; D not resolved. The V gene lost 4 bases and the J gene lost 3 bases, with 12 bases spanning the gap. Germline assignment: CDR1 KGHSH and CDR2 LQKENI. This CDR3 spans 14 amino acids. The CDR3 nucleotides read TGTGCCAGCTCACTTGACTGGAGTTACACTGAAGCTTTCTTT. Amino acid sequence: CASSLDWSYTEAFF.

The chain employs TRBV5-1 and TRBJ1-5; perhaps TRBD1 as D (6 bases). The germline CDR1 and CDR2 sequences are SGHRS and YFSETQ. CDR3 size: 15 residues. The germline V and J ends were trimmed by 3 bases and 2 bases, with 12 bases remaining between them. The CDR3: CASSSVPGGNQPQHF. CDR3 DNA sequence: TGCGCCAGCAGCTCCGTGCCAGGGGGCAATCAGCCCCAGCATTTT.

V usage is TRBV24-1 and J usage is TRBJ2-1; TRBD1 aligns across 7 bases. This CDR3 has 15 residues. The junction had 4 bases not matched to a gene; V was cut back by 1 base and J by 5 bases. CDR1 is KGHDR and CDR2 is SFDVKD in the germline V gene. CDR3 protein: CATSDLSTGHNEQFF. The CDR3 DNA is TGTGCCACCAGTGATTTATCGACAGGGCACAATGAGCAGTTCTTC.

The rearrangement links TRBV30 to TRBJ2-1; TRBD2 is a possible D gene (6 bases). Trimming took off 4 bases at V and 7 bases at J, with 20 bases between the two ends. This CDR3 contains 15 residues. CDR1 is GTSNPN, CDR2 SVGIG, per germline (reference sequence). Here the CDR3 reads CAWTPNGGLRNEQFF. In DNA, the CDR3 is TGTGCCTGGACCCCAAATGGGGGGTTGCGGAATGAGCAGTTCTTC.

In this sample, this clonotype turned up a few times. J is TRBJ2-3 and V is TRBV24-1; the match to TRBD1 covers 11 bases. The junction had 8 bases not matched to a gene; V was cut back by 4 bases and J by 0 bases. Germline V gene lookup returns CDR1 KGHDR and CDR2 SFDVKD. The CDR3 has 18 amino acids. CDR3 DNA sequence: TGTGCCACCAGTGACCCCGGGACAGGGGGTGTTAGCACAGATACGCAGTATTTT. It translates to CATSDPGTGGVSTDTQYF.

This sequence joins TRBV6-2 or TRBV6-3 and TRBJ2-5, with 12 bases lining up with TRBD2. The CDR3 has 14 residues. Germline CDR1 is MNHEY and CDR2 is SVGEGT. Trimming at V came to 6 bases and at J to 5 bases, leaving 4 bases not matched to a gene. In nucleotides, the CDR3 is TGTGCCAGCAGGACTAGCGGGAGAGGTGAGACCCAGTACTTC. It specifies CASRTSGRGETQYF.

J is TRBJ2-1 and V is TRBV2; TRBD2 matches at 11 bases. The junction had 5 bases not matched to a gene; V was cut back by 7 bases and J by 6 bases. This CDR3 region has 14 residues. Germline assignment: CDR1 SNHLY and CDR2 FYNNEI. The chain's CDR3 is CASTGLAGLNEQFF. The CDR3 DNA is TGTGCCAGCACCGGACTAGCGGGTCTCAATGAGCAGTTCTTC.